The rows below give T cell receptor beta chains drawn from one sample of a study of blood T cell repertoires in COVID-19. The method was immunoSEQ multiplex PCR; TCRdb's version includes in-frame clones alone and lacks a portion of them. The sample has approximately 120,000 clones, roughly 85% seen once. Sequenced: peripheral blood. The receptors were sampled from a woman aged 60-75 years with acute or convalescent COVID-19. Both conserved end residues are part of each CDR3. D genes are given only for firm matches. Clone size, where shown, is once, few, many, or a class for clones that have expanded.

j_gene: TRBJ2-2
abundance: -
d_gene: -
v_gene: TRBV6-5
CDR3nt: TGTGCCAGCACTGTTTGGGGCAGGGCCGGGGAGCTGTTTTTT
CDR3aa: CASTVWGRAGELFF

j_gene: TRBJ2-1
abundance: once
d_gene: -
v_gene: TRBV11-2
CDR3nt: TGTGCCAGCAGCGCTACCCTCCCAGGGGTCAATGAGCAGTTCTTC
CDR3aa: CASSATLPGVNEQFF

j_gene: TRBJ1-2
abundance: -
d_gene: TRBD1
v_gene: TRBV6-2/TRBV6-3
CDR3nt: TGTGCCAGCAGTCCCCGGGGACAGAACTATGGCTACACCTTC
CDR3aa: CASSPRGQNYGYTF

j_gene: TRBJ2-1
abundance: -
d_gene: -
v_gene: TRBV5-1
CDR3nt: TGCGCCAGCAGCTTGCCCAACTTGACAGCGGAAGGGGGGGTCTACAATGAGCAGTTCTTC
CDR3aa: CASSLPNLTAEGGVYNEQFF

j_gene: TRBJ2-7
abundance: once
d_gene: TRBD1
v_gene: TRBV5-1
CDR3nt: TGCGCCAGCAGCGACCCCGGACAGGGCTACGAGCAGTACTTC
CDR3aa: CASSDPGQGYEQYF

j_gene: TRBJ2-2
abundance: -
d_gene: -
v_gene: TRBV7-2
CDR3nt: TGTGCCAGCAGCTTGGAGGGGACGAACACCGGGGAGCTGTTTTTT
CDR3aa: CASSLEGTNTGELFF

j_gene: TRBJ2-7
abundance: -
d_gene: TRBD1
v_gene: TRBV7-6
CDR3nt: TGTGCCAGCTCCTCCGGGACAGGTCCCGAGCAGTACTTC
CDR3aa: CASSSGTGPEQYF

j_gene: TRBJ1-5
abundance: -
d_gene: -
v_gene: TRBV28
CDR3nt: TGTGCCAGCAGTTTATTGGGAGGGCTTTCCAATCAGCCCCAGCATTTT
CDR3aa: CASSLLGGLSNQPQHF

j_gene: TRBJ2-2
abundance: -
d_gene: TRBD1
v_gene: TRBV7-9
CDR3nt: TGTGCCAGCAGCTTGGGGACAGGGGTTGTCGGGGAGCTGTTTTTT
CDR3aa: CASSLGTGVVGELFF

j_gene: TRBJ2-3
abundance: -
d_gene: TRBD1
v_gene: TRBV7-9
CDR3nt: TGTGCCAGCAGTCCAAACAGGGGAAGCGGCACAGATACGCAGTATTTT
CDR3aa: CASSPNRGSGTDTQYF

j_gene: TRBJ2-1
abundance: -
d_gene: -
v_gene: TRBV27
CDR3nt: TGTGCCAGCAGCTTAAACGGCTACAATGAGCAGTTCTTC
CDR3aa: CASSLNGYNEQFF

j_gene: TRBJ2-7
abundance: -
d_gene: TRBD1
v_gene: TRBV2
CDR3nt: TGTGCCAGCAGTGAGTCGGGACAGGGTGGCTACGAGCAGTACTTC
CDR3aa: CASSESGQGGYEQYF

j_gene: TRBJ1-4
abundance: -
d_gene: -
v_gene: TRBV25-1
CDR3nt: TGTGCCAGCAGTGAATATATGGGAGAAATAACTAATGAAAAACTGTTTTTT
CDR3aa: CASSEYMGEITNEKLFF

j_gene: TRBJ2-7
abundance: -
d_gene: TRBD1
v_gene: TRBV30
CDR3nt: TGTGCCTGGAGTGTCGGGACAGTCTACGAGCAGTACTTC
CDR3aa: CAWSVGTVYEQYF

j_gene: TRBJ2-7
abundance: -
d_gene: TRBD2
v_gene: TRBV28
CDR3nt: TGTGCCAGCACGGCCCCCTCGGGGGGAACCTACGAGCAGTACTTC
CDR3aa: CASTAPSGGTYEQYF

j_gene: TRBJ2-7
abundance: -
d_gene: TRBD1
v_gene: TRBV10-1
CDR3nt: TGCGCCAGCAGCACCGGGACAGGGATCAACGAGCAGTACTTC
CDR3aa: CASSTGTGINEQYF

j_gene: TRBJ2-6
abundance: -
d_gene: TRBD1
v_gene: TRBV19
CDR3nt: TGTGCCAGTAGTGTCGTGCGGACAGGCCTCTCTGGGGCCAACGTCCTGACTTTC
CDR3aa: CASSVVRTGLSGANVLTF

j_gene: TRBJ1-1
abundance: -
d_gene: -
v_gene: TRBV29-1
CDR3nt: TGCAGCACTGGGAGGGGGAACACTGAAGCTTTCTTT
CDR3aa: CSTGRGNTEAFF

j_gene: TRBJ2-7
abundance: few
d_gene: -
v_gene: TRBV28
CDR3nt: TGTGCCAGCGCTACACAGCAATCCACCTACGAGCAGTACTTC
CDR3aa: CASATQQSTYEQYF

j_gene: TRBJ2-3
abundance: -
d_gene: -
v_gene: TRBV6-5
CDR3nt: TGTGCCAGCAGGGCGACTTACTCTAGCACAGATACGCAGTATTTT
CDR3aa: CASRATYSSTDTQYF

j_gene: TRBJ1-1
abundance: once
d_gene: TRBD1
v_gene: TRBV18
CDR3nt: TGTGCCAGCTCACCGGGACAGGCGATGACTGAAGCTTTCTTT
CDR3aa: CASSPGQAMTEAFF

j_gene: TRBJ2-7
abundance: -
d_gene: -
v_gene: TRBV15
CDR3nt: TGTGCCACCAGAAACAGGGATACCTACGAGCAGTACTTC
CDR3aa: CATRNRDTYEQYF

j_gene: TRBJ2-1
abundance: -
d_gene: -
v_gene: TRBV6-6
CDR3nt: TGTGCCAGCAGCATGCAGGGAAGCTCCTACAATGAGCAGTTCTTC
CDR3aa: CASSMQGSSYNEQFF

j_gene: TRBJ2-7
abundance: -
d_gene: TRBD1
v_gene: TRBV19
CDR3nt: TGTGCCAGTCGCCCTCGGGACAGGGCCCGCGGAGGGCAGTACTTC
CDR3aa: CASRPRDRARGGQYF

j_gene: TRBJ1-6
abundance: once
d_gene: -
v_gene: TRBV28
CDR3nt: TGTGCCAGCAGCCTCTCAGGGCGTGGGTCACCCCTCCACTTT
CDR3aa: CASSLSGRGSPLHF

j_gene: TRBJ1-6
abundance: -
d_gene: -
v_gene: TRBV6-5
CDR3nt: TGTGCCAGCAAGGACTGGAACTCCTATAATTCACCCCTCCACTTT
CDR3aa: CASKDWNSYNSPLHF

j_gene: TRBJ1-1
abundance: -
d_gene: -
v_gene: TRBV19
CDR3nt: TGTGCCAGTAGTGCCATCGTGGGAGGCACTGAAGCTTTCTTT
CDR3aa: CASSAIVGGTEAFF

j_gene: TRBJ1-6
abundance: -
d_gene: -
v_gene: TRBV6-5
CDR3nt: TGTGCCAGCCGGCCAGGCAGGGATAATTCACCCCTCCACTTT
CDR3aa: CASRPGRDNSPLHF

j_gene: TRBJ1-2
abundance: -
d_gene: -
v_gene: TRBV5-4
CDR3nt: TGTGCCAGCAGCATGTCCCTACAGGATATTGGTGGCTACACCTTC
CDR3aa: CASSMSLQDIGGYTF

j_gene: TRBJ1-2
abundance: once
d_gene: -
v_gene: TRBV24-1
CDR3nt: TGTGCCACCAGTGCCTCGAATAGCGGCGGCTACACCTTC
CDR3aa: CATSASNSGGYTF

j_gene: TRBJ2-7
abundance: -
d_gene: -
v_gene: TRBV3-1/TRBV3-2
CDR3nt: TGTGCCAGCAGCCCCCAGGGCTCCGAGCAGTACTTC
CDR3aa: CASSPQGSEQYF

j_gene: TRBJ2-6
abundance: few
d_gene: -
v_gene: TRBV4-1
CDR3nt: TGCGCCAGCAGCTCACAGGGTGCCGGGGCCAACGTCCTGACTTTC
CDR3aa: CASSSQGAGANVLTF

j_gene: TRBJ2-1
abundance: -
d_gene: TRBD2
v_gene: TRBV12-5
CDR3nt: TGTGCTAGTGCCCTGACTAGCGGAGCCTACAATGAGCAGTTCTTC
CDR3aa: CASALTSGAYNEQFF

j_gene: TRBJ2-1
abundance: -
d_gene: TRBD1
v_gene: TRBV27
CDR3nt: TGTGCCAGCACCCTAAAGTGGACAGGGTCCCCCAATGAGCAGTTCTTC
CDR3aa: CASTLKWTGSPNEQFF

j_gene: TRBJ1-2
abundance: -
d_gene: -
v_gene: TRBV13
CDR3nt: TGTGCCAGCAGCATCATGGGGGTAGCGGAGTACGGCTACACCTTC
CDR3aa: CASSIMGVAEYGYTF

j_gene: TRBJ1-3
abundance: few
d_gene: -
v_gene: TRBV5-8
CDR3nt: TGTGCCAGCAGCTTGGCGACAACGAACACCATATATTTT
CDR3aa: CASSLATTNTIYF

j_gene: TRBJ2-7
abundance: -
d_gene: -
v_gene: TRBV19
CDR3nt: TGTGCCAGTAGTATAGGAGGGGGATCCTACGAGCAGTACTTC
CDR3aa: CASSIGGGSYEQYF

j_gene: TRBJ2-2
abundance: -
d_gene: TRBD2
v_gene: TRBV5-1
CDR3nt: TGCGCCAGCAGCCAAATAGCGGGAGGAGTCGCCGGGGAGCTGTTTTTT
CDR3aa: CASSQIAGGVAGELFF

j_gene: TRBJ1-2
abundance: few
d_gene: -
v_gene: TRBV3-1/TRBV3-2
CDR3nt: TGTGCCAGCAGCCCTCCCCTTGCCAGGGATCACGGCTACACCTTC
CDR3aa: CASSPPLARDHGYTF

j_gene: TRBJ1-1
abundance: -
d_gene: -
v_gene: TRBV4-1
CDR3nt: TGCGCCAGCAGCCAAGATCCCCGGACAAGGGCTTTCTTT
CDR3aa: CASSQDPRTRAFF

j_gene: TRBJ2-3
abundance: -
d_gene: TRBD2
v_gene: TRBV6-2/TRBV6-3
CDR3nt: TGTGCCAGCAGTCCCTACGGACTAGCGGGAGGCACAGATACGCAGTATTTT
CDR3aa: CASSPYGLAGGTDTQYF

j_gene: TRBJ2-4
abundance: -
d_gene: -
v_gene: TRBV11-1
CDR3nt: TGTGCCAGCAGCTTAATAGGGGTAGGGATTCAGTACTTC
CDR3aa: CASSLIGVGIQYF

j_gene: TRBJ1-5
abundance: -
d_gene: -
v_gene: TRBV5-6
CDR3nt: TGTGCCAGCAGCTTTGGGATAACAGGGCATCAGCCCCAGCATTTT
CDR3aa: CASSFGITGHQPQHF

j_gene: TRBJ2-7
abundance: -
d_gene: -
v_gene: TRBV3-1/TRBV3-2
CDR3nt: TGTGCCAGCAGCCAAGAATCCGACACCGAACCCTACGAGCAGTACTTC
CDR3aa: CASSQESDTEPYEQYF

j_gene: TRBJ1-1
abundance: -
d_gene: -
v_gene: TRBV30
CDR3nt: TGTGCCTGGAGTGCATTTTGGAACACTGAAGCTTTCTTT
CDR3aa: CAWSAFWNTEAFF

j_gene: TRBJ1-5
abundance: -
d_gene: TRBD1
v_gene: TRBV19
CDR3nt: TGTGCCAGTAGTACGACAGGGTATAGCAATCAGCCCCAGCATTTT
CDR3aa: CASSTTGYSNQPQHF

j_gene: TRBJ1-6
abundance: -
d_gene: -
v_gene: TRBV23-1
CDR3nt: TGCGCCAGCCGGGCGAAGGGGAATTCACCCCTCCGCTTT
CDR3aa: CASRAKGNSPLRF

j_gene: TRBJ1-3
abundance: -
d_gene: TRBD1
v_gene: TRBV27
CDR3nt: TGTGCCAACGACAGGGGCCTTGATGGAAACACCATATATTTT
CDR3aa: CANDRGLDGNTIYF

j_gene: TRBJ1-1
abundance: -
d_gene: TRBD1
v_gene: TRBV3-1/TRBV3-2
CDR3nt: TGTGCCAGCAGCCATCGACAGGGGAACACTGAAGCTTTCTTT
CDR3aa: CASSHRQGNTEAFF

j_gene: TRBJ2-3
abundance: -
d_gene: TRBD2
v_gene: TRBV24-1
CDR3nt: TGTGCCACCGGAGGGGCGGGAGCTAGCACAGATACGCAGTATTTT
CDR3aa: CATGGAGASTDTQYF

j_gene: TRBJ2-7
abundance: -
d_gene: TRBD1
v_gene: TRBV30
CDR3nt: TGTGCCTGGAGTCCGGGGTGGACAGGTTCAATTATCTACGAGCAGTACTTC
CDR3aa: CAWSPGWTGSIIYEQYF

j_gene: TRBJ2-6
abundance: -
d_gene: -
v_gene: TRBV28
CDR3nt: TGTGCCAGCAGCCATTTCTCCACAGGGTCTGGGGCCAACGTCCTGACTTTC
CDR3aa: CASSHFSTGSGANVLTF

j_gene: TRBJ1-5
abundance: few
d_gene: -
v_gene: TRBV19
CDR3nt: TGTGCCAGTATTTTCGCGCACTATAGCAATCAGCCCCAGCATTTT
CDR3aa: CASIFAHYSNQPQHF